This T cell receptor (beta chain) was identified during a study of blood T cell repertoires in COVID-19. Study-wide context: The samples span acute and convalescent COVID-19 from the United States, Italy and Spain.

The germline V and J ends were trimmed by 3 bases and 6 bases, with 6 bases remaining between them. This CDR3 is 11 amino acids long. CDR1 and CDR2 from the germline V gene are GTSNPN and SVGIG (reference sequence). Libraries were prepared by immunoSEQ multiplex PCR; TCRdb keeps only in-frame clonotypes and omits some of them. The data contain about 410,000 clones, 75% to 90% of them singletons. The chain recombines TRBV30 with TRBJ2-1; D unresolved. The clonotype was recovered from a woman in her twenties or thirties with active or convalescent COVID-19. Sequences were obtained from peripheral blood. The CDR3 sequence: CAWSHGNEQFF. Written as DNA, the CDR3 is TGTGCCTGGAGCCACGGCAATGAGCAGTTCTTC.